Sequencing of this TCR beta chain was carried out in a study of blood T cells in healthy people across ages. Through a sample-barcoded 5' primer and a J-beta primer mix, a second PCR was run for about 6 to 12 cycles. Using its own MiXCR run on the 5' RACE reads, TCRdb lists one record per CDR3 protein. The sample lists fewer than 600,000 distinct CDR3 sequences, about 27% occurring once. Donor samples were obtained from healthy Caucasian individuals from Russia, aged about 6 to 90. The CDR3 extends over 15 amino acids. Between the trimmed V and J ends, which lost 5 bases and 6 bases, there was a span of 20 bases. Germline values: CDR1 SEHNR, CDR2 FQNEAQ (reference sequence). The data also belong to a second study, concerning T cells of mothers and their children. That publication notes: Reverse transcription into cDNA received all extracted RNA, at roughly 1.6 ug per 15 ul.

The receptor's source is a boy between 2 and 10 years old in good health. The sequencing input was blood. This chain joins TRBV7-9 and TRBJ2-7; possibly TRBD2 for D (6 bases). The CDR3 loop reads CASSPLTTGEPEQYF. In DNA form, the CDR3 reads TGTGCCAGCAGCCCCCTGACTACGGGAGAACCCGAGCAGTACTTC.